The present entry profiles one T cell receptor (beta chain) with its context. V lost 3 bases, J lost 4 bases, and 10 bases stayed unmatched. The germline V gene has CDR1 MNHEY and CDR2 SMNVEV (reference sequence). This CDR3 contains 17 residues. Original methodology: Amplification of reference gene primers provided the estimated nucleated cell counts. Assay: immunoSEQ multiplex PCR; the TCRdb copy retains only in-frame clones and omits some. V and J calls and clone size come straight from that table; D and trimming were deduced from the DNA. The table lists around 100,000 clones, about 85% of them singletons. The sample comes from a study of blood T cell repertoires in COVID-19. Study as a whole: Samples came from the United States, Italy and Spain, spanning acute and convalescent COVID-19. PBMCs, B-cell-depleted T cells, or T cells provided the cDNA or gDNA that made up the material.

This sequence was found in a man between 45 and 60 years old with active or convalescent COVID-19. Sequencing was carried out using peripheral blood. The chain has TRBV27 and TRBJ2-1; 9 bases map to TRBD1. For the CDR3, the DNA is TGTGCCAGCAGTTTTTTTTCGGGACAGGGAACGTACAATGAGCAGTTCTTC. Translating gives CASSFFSGQGTYNEQFF.